This T cell receptor beta chain was obtained from a study of T cell changes during pregnancy in multiple sclerosis. Produced via immunoSEQ multiplex PCR; TCRdb's table is partial and in-frame only. Among some 46,000 clones listed, nearly 95% were seen once. This TCR came from a female donor with multiple sclerosis, enrolled in a pregnancy study. Sequencing was performed on peripheral blood, taken in the third trimester of pregnancy.

In DNA, the CDR3 is TGTGCCAGCAGGGCCTCTGGGGCCAACGTCCTGACTTTC. Encoded protein: CASRASGANVLTF. This chain uses TRBV4-2 with TRBJ2-6, with D unresolved. CDR1 LGHNA and CDR2 YNFKEQ come from the germline V gene. This CDR3 region has 13 residues. Trimming took off 6 bases at V and 0 bases at J, with 3 bases between the two ends.